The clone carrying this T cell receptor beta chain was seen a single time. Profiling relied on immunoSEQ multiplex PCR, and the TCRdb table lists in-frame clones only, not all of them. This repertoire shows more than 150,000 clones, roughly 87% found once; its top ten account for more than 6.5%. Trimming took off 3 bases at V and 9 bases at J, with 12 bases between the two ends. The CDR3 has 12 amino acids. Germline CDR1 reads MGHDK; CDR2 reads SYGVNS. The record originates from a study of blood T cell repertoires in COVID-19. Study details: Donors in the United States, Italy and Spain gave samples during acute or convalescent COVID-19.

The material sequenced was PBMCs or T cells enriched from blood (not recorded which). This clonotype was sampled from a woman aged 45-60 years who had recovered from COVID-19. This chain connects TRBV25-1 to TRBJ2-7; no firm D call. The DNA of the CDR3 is TGTGCCAGCAGTGAGAATGGCCCGGGGCAGTACTTC. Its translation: CASSENGPGQYF.